The 4 T cell receptor beta chains reported below all come from one sample, sequenced in a study of OX40 agonist ivuxolimab in advanced cancers. Libraries were prepared by immunoSEQ multiplex PCR; TCRdb keeps only in-frame clonotypes and omits some of them. The sample lists 60,000 to 80,000 clones, roughly 89% occurring once. This specimen consisted of CD4+ or CD8+ T cells sorted from blood, obtained in a trial of the OX40 agonist ivuxolimab. The receptors come from an adult with an advanced solid tumor such as melanoma, head and neck, liver or kidney cancer.

V gene TRBV6-5 combines with J gene TRBJ1-6; TRBD1 matches at 8 bases. The CDR3 sequence is 15 residues long. CDR1 and CDR2 (germline): MNHEY, SVGAGI. After removal of 1 base from V and 8 bases from J, the junction contained 4 bases not matched to a gene. In DNA form, the CDR3 reads TGTGCCAGCAGTTACTATGGGACAGGCCATTCACCCCTCCACTTT. Its translation is CASSYYGTGHSPLHF.

This chain joins TRBV11-3 and TRBJ2-1; 10 bases are a match to TRBD1. CDR1 and CDR2 from the germline V gene are SGHNT and YENEEA. The V segment lost 5 bases and the J segment 4 bases; nucleotides outside the gene matches: 5. The CDR3 runs to 15 residues. The CDR3 DNA is TGTGCCAGCAGCCCCGGGACAGGGGTATACAATGAGCAGTTCTTC. Translating gives CASSPGTGVYNEQFF.

V usage is TRBV28 and J usage is TRBJ2-6; no definite D call. The CDR3 has 16 amino acids. V was clipped by 4 bases and J by 1 base, with 11 bases between them. The germline V gene encodes CDR1 MDHEN and CDR2 SYDVKM. This chain's CDR3 is CASSSRPRSGANVLTF. The CDR3 bases are TGTGCCAGCAGTTCACGTCCCAGGTCTGGGGCCAACGTCCTGACTTTC.

This clone was seen once. The V gene is TRBV9, the J gene TRBJ1-2; D is unresolved. CDR1 is SGDLS, CDR2 YYNGEE, per germline. V lost 0 bases, J lost 2 bases, and 14 bases lay in between. The CDR3 is 16 residues long. CDR3 loop: CASSVGVGGQNYGYTF. CDR3 nucleotide sequence: TGTGCCAGCAGCGTAGGTGTTGGCGGGCAGAACTATGGCTACACCTTC.